Following are 25 T cell receptor beta chains from one sample sequenced in a study of blood T cell repertoires in COVID-19. Profiling relied on immunoSEQ multiplex PCR, and the TCRdb table lists in-frame clones only, not all of them. This table has some 250,000 clones, approximately 85% appearing once. Sample: peripheral blood. The receptors shown here come from a woman aged 55 to 70 with active or convalescent COVID-19.

The V call is TRBV9, the J call TRBJ1-2; maybe TRBD1 (6 bases). V gave up 3 bases and J gave up 1 base, with 13 bases separating them. The CDR3 totals 15 residues. CDR1 and CDR2 (germline): SGDLS, YYNGEE. DNA for the CDR3: TGTGCCAGCAGCGGACTTGGGGGCATTAACTATGGCTACACCTTC. Its protein is CASSGLGGINYGYTF.

This clone was seen only a few times. The chain uses TRBV14 and TRBJ1-1; no clear D. Germline V gene lookup returns CDR1 SGHDN and CDR2 FVKESK. The CDR3 has 14 amino acids. Trimming stripped 0 bases from V and 6 bases from J, with 11 bases between. CDR3 sequence: CASSQEAGRAEAFF. CDR3 sequence (DNA): TGTGCCAGCAGCCAAGAGGCGGGGAGGGCTGAAGCTTTCTTT.

The rearrangement links TRBV5-1 to TRBJ2-2; 8 bases map to TRBD1. Germline CDR1 and CDR2: SGHRS and YFSETQ. V shed 4 bases, J shed 6 bases, and the junction held 5 bases outside the gene matches. The length of the CDR3 is 14 residues. CDR3 sequence reads: CASSRDRGAGELFF. The CDR3 nucleotides are TGCGCCAGCAGCCGAGACAGGGGAGCCGGGGAGCTGTTTTTT.

This clone was picked up a small number of times. The gene calls are TRBV19 and TRBJ1-5; possible D gene TRBD1, 5 bases. Trimming cost V 7 bases and J 4 bases, with 17 bases left between them. The length of the CDR3 is 15 residues. Germline CDR1 reads LNHDA; CDR2 reads SQIVND (reference sequence). CDR3 sequence: CASNEGQGGNQPQHF. In DNA, the CDR3 is TGTGCCAGTAACGAAGGTCAGGGTGGAAATCAGCCCCAGCATTTT.

The chain carries TRBV6-5 and TRBJ1-2, with D tentatively TRBD1 (5 bases). CDR3 length equals 15 residues. V dropped 0 bases and J dropped 8 bases, with 16 bases sitting between them. The germline gives CDR1 MNHEY, CDR2 SVGAGI. The CDR3 sequence is CASSYSGLGEGGYTF. The CDR3 region has the DNA TGTGCCAGCAGTTACTCGGGGTTAGGGGAGGGCGGCTACACCTTC.

This chain connects TRBV28 to TRBJ1-2; 9 bases match TRBD1. The CDR3 loop spans 16 amino acids. Germline CDR1 is MDHEN and CDR2 is SYDVKM. The V and J ends lost 3 bases and 8 bases, in that order; junction bases with no gene match: 13. CDR3 coding DNA: TGTGCCAGCAGTTTTACCGGGGGACAGGGTTTAAAAGGCTACACCTTC. Residues: CASSFTGGQGLKGYTF.

The V and J genes are TRBV15 and TRBJ2-3, with D uncertain. Germline values: CDR1 LNHNV, CDR2 YYDKDF (reference sequence). The CDR3 sequence is 14 residues long. Trimming left V 0 bases short and J 3 bases short, with 7 bases between. CDR3 sequence: CATSREGRTDTQYF. The CDR3, as DNA: TGTGCCACCAGCAGAGAGGGCCGGACAGATACGCAGTATTTT.

The chain combines TRBV2 with TRBJ1-1; maybe TRBD1 (5 bases). V was trimmed by 2 bases and J by 1 base, leaving 5 bases between them. Per germline, CDR1 SNHLY and CDR2 FYNNEI. CDR3 length: 13 residues. CDR3 nucleotide sequence: TGTGCCAGCAGTGAACAGGGGAACACTGAAGCTTTCTTT. Translation gives CASSEQGNTEAFF.

This clone was picked up a small number of times. This chain links TRBV29-1 with TRBJ2-1; 12 nucleotides agree with TRBD1. CDR1 is SQVTM, CDR2 ANQGSEA, per germline. The CDR3 consists of 14 residues. The trim removed 3 bases at V and 8 bases at J, leaving 5 bases unmatched. CDR3 nucleotides: TGCAGCGTTGACGGGACAGGGGGCCTCGATGAGCAGTTCTTC. Its translation: CSVDGTGGLDEQFF.

This clone showed up just once. The chain links TRBV25-1 to TRBJ1-6; 7 nucleotides match TRBD1. V gave up 5 bases and J gave up 8 bases; unmatched junction bases: 15. CDR3 length equals 17 residues. Germline-derived CDR1 and CDR2 are MGHDK and SYGVNS. The CDR3 loop is CASSKIRRDSRHSPLHF. Here the CDR3 DNA reads TGTGCCAGCAGTAAAATCCGCCGGGACAGCCGACATTCACCCCTCCACTTT.

The chain employs TRBV2 and TRBJ2-7, with a tentative D call TRBD2 (6 bases). V was trimmed by 8 bases and J by 1 base, leaving 15 bases between them. The CDR3 covers 14 residues. The germline CDR1 and CDR2 sequences are SNHLY and FYNNEI. CDR3 DNA sequence: TGTGCCAGCGCGACTAGTTTAGGGTCCTACGAGCAGTACTTC. The encoded protein is CASATSLGSYEQYF. Together with reference TRBV2 and TRBJ2-7, the CDR3 gives the full variable domain: EPEVTQTPSHQVTQMGQEVILRCVPISNHLYFYWYRQILGQKVEFLVSFYNNEISEKSEIFDDQFSVERPDGSNFTLKIRSTKLEDSAMYFCASATSLGSYEQYFGPGTRLTVT.

The chain combines TRBV4-1 with TRBJ1-1, with D uncertain. The V gene's germline CDR1 is MGHRA and CDR2 YSYEKL. Trimming removed 2 bases from V and 4 bases from J, with 14 bases in between. The CDR3 covers 15 residues. The CDR3 sequence is CASSQPQAGGTEAFF. The CDR3 coding sequence is TGCGCCAGCAGCCAACCTCAGGCCGGAGGCACTGAAGCTTTCTTT.

The DNA for the CDR3 is TGTGCCGGGGGGTCAACTAACTATGGCTACACCTTC. This encodes CAGGSTNYGYTF. The V gene is TRBV7-2, the J gene TRBJ1-2; TRBD1 is a possible D gene (5 bases). CDR1 is SGHTA and CDR2 is FQGNSA in the germline V gene. The CDR3 is 12 residues long. V lost 11 bases, J lost 0 bases, and 10 bases lay in between. The full variable domain, rest sourced from reference TRBV7-2 and TRBJ1-2, is GAGVSQSPSNKVTEKGKDVELRCDPISGHTALYWYRQSLGQGLEFLIYFQGNSAPDKSGLPSDRFSAERTGGSVSTLTIQRTQQEDSAVYLCAGGSTNYGYTFGSGTRLTVV.

This chain joins TRBV2 and TRBJ2-7; 7 nucleotides align to TRBD2. Germline CDR1 is SNHLY and CDR2 is FYNNEI. The CDR3 has 15 residues. V was pared by 2 bases and J by 2 bases, with 6 bases of the junction left unmatched. CDR3: CASSERGRGPYEQYF. CDR3 in DNA: TGTGCCAGCAGTGAACGGGGGAGGGGCCCCTACGAGCAGTACTTC.

The chain uses TRBV5-4 and TRBJ2-7; 7 bases map to TRBD2. The CDR3 extends over 16 amino acids. V shed 4 bases, J shed 0 bases, and the junction held 10 bases outside the gene matches. Germline V lookup: CDR1 SGHNT, CDR2 YYREEE (reference sequence). In nucleotides, the CDR3 is TGTGCCAGCAGCCTCGCAACTAGCGAAGACTCCTACGAGCAGTACTTC. Protein product: CASSLATSEDSYEQYF.

This chain uses TRBV6-5 with TRBJ1-6, with D maybe TRBD1 (5 bases). The CDR3 runs to 14 residues. Looked up from germline, CDR1 is MNHEY and CDR2 is SVGAGI. Trimming took off 6 bases at V and 7 bases at J, with 13 bases between the two ends. CDR3 protein: CASRPTVRNSPLHF. As DNA, the CDR3 is TGTGCCAGCAGGCCGACAGTGCGGAATTCACCCCTCCACTTT.

The V call is TRBV30, the J call TRBJ2-5, with D unclear. The germline V gene has CDR1 GTSNPN and CDR2 SVGIG (reference sequence). The germline V and J ends were trimmed by 2 bases and 1 base, with 17 bases remaining between them. There are 16 residues in the CDR3. This chain's CDR3 is CAWSFSRLSAQETQYF. The CDR3 nucleotides read TGTGCCTGGAGTTTTTCCCGACTCAGTGCCCAAGAGACCCAGTACTTC.

The chain links TRBV5-6 to TRBJ1-6; D remains ambiguous. The CDR3 covers 13 residues. The germline CDR1 and CDR2 sequences are SGHDT and YYEEEE. Between the trimmed V and J ends, which lost 4 bases and 12 bases, there was a span of 14 bases. In nucleotides, the CDR3 is TGTGCCAGCAGCCCTGGGAGTAAACGACCCCTCCACTTT. Translation gives CASSPGSKRPLHF.

The chain uses TRBV27 and TRBJ1-3; D is ambiguous. Germline values: CDR1 MNHEY, CDR2 SMNVEV (reference sequence). The CDR3 loop spans 14 amino acids. Trimming removed 4 bases from V and 3 bases from J, with 10 bases in between. CDR3 region: CASSSILSGNTIYF. As DNA, the CDR3 is TGTGCCAGCAGTTCCATTTTGAGTGGAAACACCATATATTTT.

This chain joins TRBV6-2 or TRBV6-3 and TRBJ2-6, with 7 bases that match TRBD1. This CDR3 is 18 amino acids long. The trim removed 4 bases at V and 2 bases at J, leaving 11 bases unmatched. Germline assignment: CDR1 MNHEY and CDR2 SVGEGT. The CDR3 nucleotides read TGTGCCAGCAGTTCCAACCGCCGCGACAGGGCTGGGGCCAACGTCCTGACTTTC. Encoded protein: CASSSNRRDRAGANVLTF.

This clone showed up just once. V is TRBV5-1 and J is TRBJ2-5; 9 bases are shared with TRBD1. In germline, CDR1 is SGHRS, CDR2 YFSETQ. The CDR3 is 16 residues long. Trimming cost V 0 bases and J 1 base; bases outside gene matches: 4. The CDR3 loop reads CASSLAWDRVQETQYF. The CDR3 nucleotides read TGCGCCAGCAGCTTGGCCTGGGACAGGGTCCAAGAGACCCAGTACTTC.

This chain connects TRBV7-2 to TRBJ1-2; tentatively, D is TRBD1 (6 bases). CDR1 and CDR2 from the germline V gene are SGHTA and FQGNSA. This CDR3 spans 11 amino acids. Trimming took 7 bases from V and 9 from J, leaving 12 bases between them. Here the CDR3 DNA reads TGTGCCAGCACCCTAGGGGGTAGCTACACCTTC. Translated, it gives CASTLGGSYTF.

V is TRBV9 and J is TRBJ2-6, with D possibly matching TRBD1 (6 bases). The V end was cut by 3 bases, the J end by 4 bases, with 14 bases between. Per the germline V gene, CDR1 is SGDLS and CDR2 is YYNGEE. The CDR3 sequence is 16 residues long. This chain's CDR3 is CASSGASGAGANVLTF. CDR3 coding DNA: TGTGCCAGCAGCGGGGCTTCAGGGGCCGGGGCCAACGTCCTGACTTTC.

This chain uses TRBV7-9 with TRBJ2-3; 8 bases fit TRBD1. CDR1 SEHNR and CDR2 FQNEAQ come from the germline V gene (reference sequence). After removal of 4 bases from V and 6 bases from J, the junction contained 12 bases not matched to a gene. The length of the CDR3 is 16 residues. The chain's CDR3 is CASSSGQGHLSDTQYF. The DNA of the CDR3 is TGTGCCAGCAGCTCAGGACAGGGCCATTTATCGGATACGCAGTATTTT. The full variable domain, completed using reference TRBV7-9 and TRBJ2-3, is DTGVSQNPRHKITKRGQNVTFRCDPISEHNRLYWYRQTLGQGPEFLTYFQNEAQLEKSRLLSDRFSAERPKGSFSTLEIQRTEQGDSAMYLCASSSGQGHLSDTQYFGPGTRLTVL.

J is TRBJ2-5 and V is TRBV3-1 (or the pseudogene TRBV3-2); D is possibly TRBD2 (7 bases). Per germline, CDR1 LGHDT and CDR2 YNNKEL (reference sequence). V dropped 0 bases and J dropped 11 bases, with 16 bases sitting between them. The length of the CDR3 is 14 residues. DNA for the CDR3: TGTGCCAGCAGCCAAGAGGCCGGGGGGACAAAACAGTACTTC. It encodes CASSQEAGGTKQYF.